This TCR beta chain was identified in a study of CD8+CD57+ T cells in acquired aplastic anemia. Comment on this clonotype: The antigen remains undetermined.

The study, taken as a whole, reports: Common to patients and controls were 25 to 30 CD8+ CDR3 sequences.

Genomic DNA was employed as the template in profiling TCR beta VDJ and CDR3. TCRdb re-analysed the reads in MiXCR, keeping a single row per CDR3 protein. This sample carries 200,000 or so distinct CDR3 sequences, 64% of them seen once, and the ten largest clones take 40% to 55%. Germline V CDR1 and CDR2: LNHNV, YYDKDF (reference sequence). J lost 8 bases, V lost 1 base, and 10 bases had no gene match. The CDR3 loop spans 16 amino acids. Sequenced material: sorted CD4+, CD8+, or CD8+CD57+ T cells (not recorded which) from PBMCs. The genes are TRBV15 and TRBJ2-3; 9 bases fit TRBD2. The origin of this receptor is a human donor with severe aplastic anemia or a healthy control (not recorded which). CDR3: CATSRATSGSLGTQYF. The CDR3 coding sequence is TGTGCCACCAGCAGAGCGACTAGCGGAAGCTTGGGTACGCAGTATTTT.